The 28 T cell receptor beta chains in this list originate from one sample, sequenced in a study of cytomegalovirus exposure and HLA in healthy donors. Both 60 Vbeta primers and 13 Jbeta primers went into the PCR. This table comes from immunoSEQ multiplex PCR, and its TCRdb copy is limited to in-frame clones, with some not included. The sample includes 180,000 or so clones, about three quarters of them seen just once. The sample comprised PBMCs. The receptor source for this set is a woman in her fifties or sixties in good health and CMV-seropositive.

This clone was counted a few times. The V call is TRBV6-1, the J call TRBJ2-1; 8 bases are shared with TRBD2. Germline CDR1 is MNHNS and CDR2 is SASEGT. The junction had 10 bases not matched to a gene; V was cut back by 0 bases and J by 9 bases. The CDR3 loop spans 16 amino acids. DNA for the CDR3: TGTGCCAGCAGTGAAGCTTTTAGCGGGAAGAGAAGTGAGCAGTTCTTC. Translated, it gives CASSEAFSGKRSEQFF.

CDR3: CASSRLESHEQYF. CDR3 sequence (DNA): TGTGCCAGCAGCCGACTAGAATCCCACGAGCAGTACTTC. V usage is TRBV4-2 and J usage is TRBJ2-7, with D maybe TRBD2 (6 bases). Trimming pared 4 bases from V and 5 bases from J, leaving 12 bases between. The CDR3 contains 13 residues. Germline CDR1 and CDR2: LGHNA and YNFKEQ.

Only a few counts were recorded for this clone. This rearrangement joins TRBV7-9 to TRBJ2-3; 7 bases fit TRBD2. V trimming: 3 bases; J trimming: 3 bases; junction bases outside the gene matches: 12. The CDR3 has 17 residues. Germline assignment: CDR1 SEHNR and CDR2 FQNEAQ (reference sequence). The CDR3 sequence is CASSLSELRERTDTQYF. The CDR3 coding sequence is TGTGCCAGCAGCTTGAGTGAGTTGCGGGAGCGAACAGATACGCAGTATTTT. The full variable domain, with the rest looked up from reference TRBV7-9 and TRBJ2-3, is DTGVSQNPRHKITKRGQNVTFRCDPISEHNRLYWYRQTLGQGPEFLTYFQNEAQLEKSRLLSDRFSAERPKGSFSTLEIQRTEQGDSAMYLCASSLSELRERTDTQYFGPGTRLTVL.

This clone showed up just once. The chain combines TRBV29-1 with TRBJ2-5; D unresolved. The J call may be wrong; the DNA end is better matched by TRBJ2-7. The CDR3 totals 11 residues. CDR1 is SQVTM, CDR2 ANQGSEA, per germline. CDR3 residues: CSVVNSYEQYF. CDR3 bases: TGCAGCGTTGTTAATTCCTACGAGCAGTACTTC.

The chain recombines TRBV19 with TRBJ1-5; 7 bases are shared with TRBD1. V gave up 8 bases and J gave up 1 base; unmatched junction bases: 14. The CDR3 totals 17 residues. The germline gives CDR1 LNHDA, CDR2 SQIVND (reference sequence). As DNA, the CDR3 is TGTGCCAGTCGAACACATTCCTACAGGGGCAGCAATCAGCCCCAGCATTTT. It codes for CASRTHSYRGSNQPQHF.

The chain uses TRBV6-5 and TRBJ2-7, with 10 bases aligning to TRBD1. The CDR3 sequence is 14 residues long. Trimming took 5 bases from V and 2 from J; bases not matched to a gene: 3. CDR1 is MNHEY and CDR2 is SVGAGI in the germline V gene. The CDR3 coding sequence is TGTGCCAGCAGTGACGGGACAGGGGCCTACGAGCAGTACTTC. It codes for CASSDGTGAYEQYF.

This chain joins TRBV9 and TRBJ1-5; 8 positions agree with TRBD1. The germline CDR1 and CDR2 sequences are SGDLS and YYNGEE. V lost 0 bases, J lost 0 bases, and 14 bases stayed unmatched. The CDR3 is 20 amino acids. CDR3 loop: CASSVGSRDRLDYSNQPQHF. In nucleotides, the CDR3 is TGTGCCAGCAGCGTAGGATCCCGGGACAGGCTAGATTATAGCAATCAGCCCCAGCATTTT.

This clone was observed once. The CDR3 DNA is TGTGCCAGCAGCCCTACCGGACAGCTTCTCAACACTGAAGCTTTCTTT. The encoded protein is CASSPTGQLLNTEAFF. The V gene is TRBV7-2, the J gene TRBJ1-1; D might be TRBD1 (6 bases). Germline CDR1 is SGHTA and CDR2 is FQGNSA. V dropped 5 bases and J dropped 2 bases, with 18 bases sitting between them. There are 16 residues in the CDR3. The whole variable domain, remainder taken from reference TRBV7-2 and TRBJ1-1, is GAGVSQSPSNKVTEKGKDVELRCDPISGHTALYWYRQSLGQGLEFLIYFQGNSAPDKSGLPSDRFSAERTGGSVSTLTIQRTQQEDSAVYLCASSPTGQLLNTEAFFGQGTRLTVV.

The rearrangement uses TRBV5-8 and TRBJ2-3, with TRBD2 identical over 8 bases. Per germline, CDR1 SGHTS and CDR2 YDEGEE. This CDR3 has 16 amino acids. J lost 2 bases, V lost 2 bases, and 7 bases had no gene match. The CDR3 region has the DNA TGTGCCAGCAGCTTTCCAGCGGGGGCTCCCACAGATACGCAGTATTTT. Protein product: CASSFPAGAPTDTQYF.

V usage is TRBV25-1 and J usage is TRBJ1-1; 8 bases match TRBD1. J lost 3 bases, V lost 1 base, and 7 bases had no gene match. Per germline, CDR1 MGHDK and CDR2 SYGVNS. CDR3 length equals 16 residues. The CDR3 here is CASSESGQAVDTEAFF. DNA for the CDR3: TGTGCCAGCAGTGAATCGGGACAGGCGGTAGACACTGAAGCTTTCTTT.

This clone has a handful of counts. The chain uses TRBV6-5 and TRBJ2-7, with D possibly being TRBD1 (6 bases). V lost 2 bases, J lost 1 base, and 9 bases lay in between. The CDR3 runs to 14 residues. CDR1 and CDR2 from the germline V gene are MNHEY and SVGAGI. The CDR3 coding sequence is TGTGCCAGCAGTTACAAGGGACAATCCTACGAGCAGTACTTC. Translation: CASSYKGQSYEQYF.

The chain has TRBV10-3 and TRBJ1-2, with TRBD1 identical over 8 bases. This CDR3 region has 14 residues. The germline gives CDR1 ENHRY, CDR2 SYGVKD. J gave up 2 bases and V 7 bases, and 6 bases lay outside the gene matches. The CDR3 DNA reads as TGTGCCATCAAGCCTCAGGGGGCAAACTATGGCTACACCTTC. Translated: CAIKPQGANYGYTF.

This clone was counted at least ten times. This sequence joins TRBV4-3 and TRBJ1-1, with D perhaps matching TRBD1 (5 bases). With 2 bases removed from V and 1 base from J, the gap between germline ends came to 17 bases. This CDR3 contains 17 residues. Germline V gene data show CDR1 as LGHNA and CDR2 as YSLEER. CDR3 in DNA: TGCGCCAGCAGCCAACGCTCTTGGGGACTCCAGAACACTGAAGCTTTCTTT. Its protein is CASSQRSWGLQNTEAFF.

The rearrangement joins TRBV7-9 to TRBJ1-4; 7 bases are shared with TRBD1. Germline V gene lookup returns CDR1 SEHNR and CDR2 FQNEAQ (reference sequence). The J segment lost 4 bases and the V segment lost 5 bases, leaving 7 bases of the junction unmatched. The CDR3 is 15 residues long. Written as DNA, the CDR3 is TGTGCCAGCAGCAGAGGACAGGACGATAATGAAAAACTGTTTTTT. Amino acids: CASSRGQDDNEKLFF. The complete variable domain, with remaining parts taken from reference TRBV7-9 and TRBJ1-4, reads DTGVSQNPRHKITKRGQNVTFRCDPISEHNRLYWYRQTLGQGPEFLTYFQNEAQLEKSRLLSDRFSAERPKGSFSTLEIQRTEQGDSAMYLCASSRGQDDNEKLFFGSGTQLSVL.

CDR3: CASSFEVDTQYF. The CDR3 DNA reads TGTGCCAGCAGCTTCGAGGTTGATACGCAGTATTTT. V and J are TRBV7-9 and TRBJ2-3; no firm D call. This CDR3 region has 12 residues. Trimming removed 3 bases at V and 6 bases at J, with 7 bases between. From germline, CDR1 is SEHNR and CDR2 FQNEAQ (reference sequence). The full variable domain, rest sourced from reference TRBV7-9 and TRBJ2-3, is DTGVSQNPRHKITKRGQNVTFRCDPISEHNRLYWYRQTLGQGPEFLTYFQNEAQLEKSRLLSDRFSAERPKGSFSTLEIQRTEQGDSAMYLCASSFEVDTQYFGPGTRLTVL.

This clone was seen just once. The gene calls are TRBV4-1 and TRBJ1-4, with TRBD1 as a possible D gene (5 bases). The CDR3 sequence is 13 residues long. The ends were cut back, 3 bases at V and 8 bases at J, with 10 bases in the middle. Looked up from germline, CDR1 is MGHRA and CDR2 is YSYEKL. CDR3 sequence reads: CASSHGRVEKLFF. For the CDR3, the DNA is TGCGCCAGCAGCCACGGCAGGGTCGAAAAACTGTTTTTT.

The chain links TRBV19 to TRBJ1-4; D gene uncertain. Germline CDR1 and CDR2: LNHDA and SQIVND (reference sequence). Between the trimmed V and J ends, which lost 7 bases and 3 bases, there was a span of 12 bases. The CDR3 contains 14 residues. CDR3 sequence: CASNVGSSNEKLFF. The DNA of the CDR3 is TGTGCCAGTAACGTTGGGAGTTCTAATGAAAAACTGTTTTTT.

CDR3: CASSYLGGNQPQHF. In DNA, the CDR3 is TGTGCCAGCAGTTACTTGGGGGGGAATCAGCCCCAGCATTTT. This rearrangement joins TRBV6-6 to TRBJ1-5, with D perhaps matching TRBD1 (5 bases). The germline V gene encodes CDR1 MNHNY and CDR2 SVGAGI (reference sequence). Trimming shortened V by 1 base and J by 4 bases, and 8 bases separated the two germline ends. The CDR3 contains 14 residues.

In DNA form, the CDR3 reads TGTGCCAGCAGCTTAGATCGACAGTACGAGCAGTACTTC. Its translation: CASSLDRQYEQYF. The chain is built from TRBV7-2 and TRBJ2-7, with D perhaps matching TRBD1 (5 bases). V was pared by 1 base and J by 4 bases, with 8 bases between. The CDR3 spans 13 residues. The germline V gene encodes CDR1 SGHTA and CDR2 FQGNSA.

The rearrangement joins TRBV5-4 to TRBJ1-2; 8 bases fit TRBD1. The CDR3 length is 14 residues. Trimming cost V 4 bases and J 5 bases; bases outside gene matches: 7. From germline, CDR1 is SGHNT and CDR2 YYREEE (reference sequence). In DNA, the CDR3 is TGTGCCAGCAGCCTGACAGGGGAAGAGTATGGCTACACCTTC. This encodes CASSLTGEEYGYTF.

The chain uses TRBV6-1 and TRBJ2-7; 7 positions match TRBD2. Germline trimming cut 6 bases from V and 1 base from J; bases unmatched to any gene: 9. The CDR3 is 15 amino acids. The V gene's germline CDR1 is MNHNS and CDR2 SASEGT. The CDR3 DNA reads as TGTGCCAGCAGACTAGCGACTGACGGGTCCTACGAGCAGTACTTC. Translating gives CASRLATDGSYEQYF.

A remark on this clone: One end of the junction varies from germline; a read error may be responsible. V gene TRBV7-9 combines with J gene TRBJ2-6, with 11 bases fitting TRBD2. The CDR3 spans 17 residues. Germline lookup yields CDR1 SEHNR and CDR2 FQNEAQ (reference sequence). The CDR3 loop reads CASSRLAGGAGANGLTF. The DNA for the CDR3 is TGTGCCAGCAGCCGTCTAGCGGGAGGCGCTGGGGCCAACGGCCTGACTTTC. The entire variable domain, with the rest obtained from reference TRBV7-9 and TRBJ2-6, is as follows: DTGVSQNPRHKITKRGQNVTFRCDPISEHNRLYWYRQTLGQGPEFLTYFQNEAQLEKSRLLSDRFSAERPKGSFSTLEIQRTEQGDSAMYLCASSRLAGGAGANGLTFGAGSRLTVL.

This sequence joins TRBV23-1 and TRBJ1-1; D is possibly TRBD1 (5 bases). TRBV23-1 is labeled an ORF, and its function is uncertain. This CDR3 comprises 16 residues. V lost 4 bases and J lost 1, with 16 bases in between. The CDR3: CASSPRTGTSNTEAFF. In DNA, the CDR3 is TGCGCCAGCAGTCCTCGAACCGGGACTTCGAACACTGAAGCTTTCTTT.

This chain connects TRBV6-6 to TRBJ2-7, with 10 bases that match TRBD2. Trimming removed 6 bases from V and 2 bases from J; junction bases left unmatched: 10. The CDR3 has 16 residues. Germline V gene sequence: CDR1 MNHNY, CDR2 SVGAGI (reference sequence). CDR3: CASSPHLAGGPYEQYF. The CDR3 DNA sequence: TGTGCCAGCAGCCCACATTTAGCGGGGGGCCCCTACGAGCAGTACTTC.

In the case of this clone: An end of the junction does not agree with germline; a read error may underlie this. This chain links TRBV7-9 with TRBJ1-5; the D gene is possibly TRBD1 (6 bases). CDR1 is SEHNR, CDR2 FQNEAQ, per germline (reference sequence). The CDR3 is 16 residues long. The CDR3 sequence is CSSSRSDGGYNQPQHF. DNA for the CDR3: TGTTCCAGCAGCCGATCCGATGGGGGCTACAATCAGCCCCAGCATTTT.

This chain links TRBV29-1 with TRBJ2-7, with 11 bases aligning to TRBD1. Germline V gives CDR1 SQVTM, CDR2 ANQGSEA. The CDR3 consists of 12 residues. The CDR3 DNA sequence: TGCAGTGGACAGGGGGCTTTAGGCGAGCAGTACTTC. Its translation: CSGQGALGEQYF.

The chain uses TRBV28 and TRBJ2-1; 9 nucleotides agree with TRBD1. Germline lookup yields CDR1 MDHEN and CDR2 SYDVKM. The CDR3 covers 14 residues. With V trimmed by 1 base and J by 6 bases, 1 base remained unmatched. CDR3 sequence (DNA): TGTGCCAGCAGTTTATACAGGGGGCGCAATGAGCAGTTCTTC. As protein: CASSLYRGRNEQFF.

The V gene is TRBV5-1, the J gene TRBJ2-1; TRBD2 might be the D (6 bases). V gave up 3 bases and J gave up 0 bases, with 10 bases separating them. This CDR3 has 15 amino acids. The germline V gene encodes CDR1 SGHRS and CDR2 YFSETQ. The CDR3 region has the DNA TGCGCCAGCAGCTCTGGGACTTTCTCCTACAATGAGCAGTTCTTC. Its translation is CASSSGTFSYNEQFF.